Below are 10 T cell receptor beta chains sequenced from a single sample in a study of regulatory T cells in long-lasting Graves disease. Arm-PCR of CDR3 regions and iRepertoire HTBI primers were the basis on which TCR beta libraries were built. TCRdb analysed the multiplex PCR reads with MiXCR anew, one entry per CDR3 protein. The data contain over 450,000 distinct CDR3 sequences, around 11% of them singletons. The time point is: newly diagnosed GD, antithyroid drugs for less than 3 months. TCR sequences were obtained from RNA taken from PBMCs. Another study also made use of these data, one on T cells in Graves' hyperthyroidism and ophthalmopathy.

This material consisted of peripheral blood mononuclear cells (PBMCs), taken at new diagnosis, from a patient treated with antithyroid drugs. These TCRs come from a woman in her 30s with Graves disease.

There are many counts of this clonotype. V is TRBV5-1 and J is TRBJ2-2; possible D gene TRBD2, 5 bases. Trimming stripped 0 bases from V and 6 bases from J, with 9 bases between. The V gene's germline CDR1 is SGHRS and CDR2 YFSETQ. The length of the CDR3 is 14 residues. The CDR3 loop is CASSLAGVSGELFF. CDR3 DNA sequence: TGCGCCAGCAGCTTGGCCGGGGTCTCCGGGGAGCTGTTTTTT. Full variable domain (missing parts from reference TRBV5-1 and TRBJ2-2): KAGVTQTPRYLIKTRGQQVTLSCSPISGHRSVSWYQQTPGQGLQFLFEYFSETQRNKGNFPGRFSGRQFSNSRSEMNVSTLELGDSALYLCASSLAGVSGELFFGEGSRLTVL.

This clonotype was recorded many times. The CDR3 nucleotides are TGTGCCAGCAGCTGGAGCGGGAGGTCTTACGAGCAGTACTTC. It yields the protein CASSWSGRSYEQYF. V usage is TRBV5-6 and J usage is TRBJ2-7; 9 nucleotides agree with TRBD2. Germline loops: CDR1 SGHDT, CDR2 YYEEEE. The CDR3 extends over 14 amino acids. Trimming at V came to 3 bases and at J to 4 bases, leaving 5 bases not matched to a gene.

At least ten counts were recorded for this clonotype. The CDR3 loop is CASSTQGALNEQFF. As DNA, the CDR3 is TGTGCCAGCAGCACACAGGGGGCTCTCAATGAGCAGTTCTTC. This chain connects TRBV27 to TRBJ2-1; 9 nucleotides agree with TRBD1. Germline V CDR1 and CDR2: MNHEY, SMNVEV (reference sequence). The CDR3 has 14 residues. Trimming removed 6 bases from V and 6 bases from J; junction bases left unmatched: 6.

There are many counts of this clonotype. This chain joins TRBV18 and TRBJ2-5; TRBD2 matches 11 bases. V shed 3 bases and J 1 base; nucleotides not matched to a gene: 4. Germline values: CDR1 KGHSH, CDR2 LQKENI. The CDR3 covers 16 residues. This chain's CDR3 is CASSPLAGGPQETQYF. The CDR3 nucleotides are TGTGCCAGCTCACCCCTAGCGGGAGGACCCCAAGAGACCCAGTACTTC.

A remark on this clonotype: This sequence may be a read error, since a much larger clone differs from it by one base. This chain links TRBV10-3 with TRBJ2-3, with D perhaps TRBD2 (6 bases). Germline CDR1 is ENHRY and CDR2 is SYGVKD. V lost 8 bases to trimming and J lost 2 bases, with 17 bases between them. The CDR3 contains 15 residues. CDR3 in DNA: TGTGCCATCGGCGCTCTAGCGACCTACACAGATACGCAGTATTTT. Its protein is CAIGALATYTDTQYF.

This sequence joins TRBV28 and TRBJ2-2, with D perhaps TRBD1 (5 bases). V gave up 6 bases and J gave up 7 bases, with 15 bases separating them. The length of the CDR3 is 14 residues. Germline V CDR1 and CDR2: MDHEN, SYDVKM. The CDR3 nucleotides read TGTGCCAGCAGCTTCAGACAGATCATCGGGGAGCTGTTTTTT. This sequence encodes CASSFRQIIGELFF.

In its sample, this clonotype was seen many times. The chain links TRBV13 to TRBJ2-2; TRBD2 matches at 9 bases. Losses at the gene ends were 5 bases for V and 4 bases for J; bases not matched to a gene: 8. The CDR3 is 16 amino acids. CDR1 is PRHDT, CDR2 FYEKMQ, per germline (reference sequence). The CDR3 DNA reads TGTGCCAGCAGCGCGGGGGGGACAGTACTCACCGGGGAGCTGTTTTTT. It translates to CASSAGGTVLTGELFF.

The chain combines TRBV2 with TRBJ2-5; D is unclear. Per the germline V gene, CDR1 is SNHLY and CDR2 is FYNNEI. This CDR3 has 16 amino acids. Trimming removed 6 bases at V and 3 bases at J, with 20 bases between. The CDR3 is CASSPLGWAPKETQYF. The CDR3, as DNA: TGTGCCAGCAGCCCCTTAGGGTGGGCACCAAAAGAGACCCAGTACTTC.

With regard to this clonotype: One end of the junction fails to match germline, which may point to a read error. The rearrangement joins TRBV6-5 to TRBJ2-2; unclear D gene. Germline CDR1 reads MNHEY; CDR2 reads SVGAGI. The CDR3 extends over 13 amino acids. The chain's CDR3 is CAISYHNNGELFF. The CDR3 bases are TGTGCCATCAGTTACCACAATAACGGGGAGCTGTTTTTT.

This clonotype was recorded at least ten times. J is TRBJ1-1 and V is TRBV9; 7 bases are shared with TRBD1. The length of the CDR3 is 15 residues. The germline V gene has CDR1 SGDLS and CDR2 YYNGEE. With V trimmed by 3 bases and J by 4 bases, 9 bases remained unmatched. The CDR3 reads CASSATTGAGTEAFF. CDR3 DNA: TGTGCCAGCAGCGCCACCACAGGGGCCGGCACTGAAGCTTTCTTT.